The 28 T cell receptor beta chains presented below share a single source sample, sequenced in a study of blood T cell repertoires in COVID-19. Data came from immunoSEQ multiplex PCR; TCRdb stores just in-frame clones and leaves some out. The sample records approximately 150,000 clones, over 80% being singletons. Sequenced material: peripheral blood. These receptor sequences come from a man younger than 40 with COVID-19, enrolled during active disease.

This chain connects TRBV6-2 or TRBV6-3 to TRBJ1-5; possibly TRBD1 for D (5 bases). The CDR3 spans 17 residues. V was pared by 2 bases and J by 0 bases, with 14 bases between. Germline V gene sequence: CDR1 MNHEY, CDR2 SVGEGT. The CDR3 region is CASSYPPTAYSNQPQHF. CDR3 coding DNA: TGTGCCAGCAGTTACCCGCCGACAGCTTATAGCAATCAGCCCCAGCATTTT.

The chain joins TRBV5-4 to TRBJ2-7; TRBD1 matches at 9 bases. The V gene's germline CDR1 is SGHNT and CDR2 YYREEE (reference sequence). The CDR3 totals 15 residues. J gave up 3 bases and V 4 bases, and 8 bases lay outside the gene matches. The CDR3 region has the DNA TGTGCCAGCAGCCTCTGGGGACAGGGCCGCTACGAGCAGTACTTC. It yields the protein CASSLWGQGRYEQYF.

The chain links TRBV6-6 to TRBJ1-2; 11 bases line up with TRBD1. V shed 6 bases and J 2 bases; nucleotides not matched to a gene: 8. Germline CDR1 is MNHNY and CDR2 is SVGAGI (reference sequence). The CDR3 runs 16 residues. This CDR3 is CASRGGTGGPNYGYTF. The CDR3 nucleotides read TGTGCCAGCAGGGGGGGGACAGGGGGACCGAACTATGGCTACACCTTC.

The CDR3 protein is CASSPGRRQETQYF. Here the CDR3 DNA reads TGCGCCAGCAGCCCCGGCCGGAGACAAGAGACCCAGTACTTC. The chain joins TRBV5-1 to TRBJ2-5, with D unclear. Trimming pared 4 bases from V and 2 bases from J, leaving 12 bases between. The CDR3 contains 14 residues. CDR1 is SGHRS, CDR2 YFSETQ, per germline.

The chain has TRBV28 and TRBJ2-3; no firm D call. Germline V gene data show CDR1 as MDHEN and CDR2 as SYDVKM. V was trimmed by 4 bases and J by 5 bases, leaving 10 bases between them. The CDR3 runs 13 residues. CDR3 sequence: CASSWAAGDTQYF. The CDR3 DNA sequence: TGTGCCAGCAGTTGGGCAGCAGGAGATACGCAGTATTTT.

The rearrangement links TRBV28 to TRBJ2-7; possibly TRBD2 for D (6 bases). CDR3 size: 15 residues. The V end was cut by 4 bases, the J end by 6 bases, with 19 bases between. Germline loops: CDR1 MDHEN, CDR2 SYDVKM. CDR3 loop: CASSSGTGEAGEQYF. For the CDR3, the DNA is TGTGCCAGCAGTTCCGGGACGGGAGAAGCGGGCGAGCAGTACTTC.

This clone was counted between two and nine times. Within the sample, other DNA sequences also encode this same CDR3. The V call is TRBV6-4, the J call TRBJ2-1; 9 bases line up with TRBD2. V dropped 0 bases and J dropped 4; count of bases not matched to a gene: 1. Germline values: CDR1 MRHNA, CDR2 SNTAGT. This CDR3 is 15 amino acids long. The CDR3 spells CASSDSSGSYNEQFF. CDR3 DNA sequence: TGTGCCAGCAGTGACTCTAGCGGGAGTTACAATGAGCAGTTCTTC.

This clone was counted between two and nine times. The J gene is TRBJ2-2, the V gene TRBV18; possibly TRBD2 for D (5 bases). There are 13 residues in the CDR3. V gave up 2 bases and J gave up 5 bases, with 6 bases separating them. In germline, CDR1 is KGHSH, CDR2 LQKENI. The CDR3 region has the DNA TGTGCCAGCTCACCAAGGGAGACCGGGGAGCTGTTTTTT. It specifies CASSPRETGELFF.

The CDR3 here is CASSSTNSGANVLTF. The CDR3 region has the DNA TGCGCCAGCAGCTCAACTAACTCTGGGGCCAACGTCCTGACTTTC. The chain is built from TRBV5-1 and TRBJ2-6; D is uncertain. The CDR3 contains 15 residues. CDR1 is SGHRS and CDR2 is YFSETQ in the germline V gene. The V end lost 3 bases, the J end lost 0 bases, and 7 bases lay between the germline ends.

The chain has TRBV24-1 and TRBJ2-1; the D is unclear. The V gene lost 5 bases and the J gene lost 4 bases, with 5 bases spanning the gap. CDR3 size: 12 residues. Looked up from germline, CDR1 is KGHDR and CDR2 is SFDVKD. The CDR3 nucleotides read TGTGCCACCAGTGCTCCTTACAATGAGCAGTTCTTC. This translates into CATSAPYNEQFF.

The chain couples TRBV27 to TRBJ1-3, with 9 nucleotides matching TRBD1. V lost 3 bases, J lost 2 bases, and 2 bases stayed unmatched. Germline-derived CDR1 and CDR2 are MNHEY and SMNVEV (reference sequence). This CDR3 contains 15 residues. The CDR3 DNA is TGTGCCAGCAGTTTTGGACAGGGGCCTGGAAACACCATATATTTT. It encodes CASSFGQGPGNTIYF.

CDR3 nucleotides: TGTGCCAGCAGCTCCCGTCGGGCAGGGAAATTGATCGCAGAAGCTTTCTTT. Translation: CASSSRRAGKLIAEAFF. This chain uses TRBV11-2 with TRBJ1-1; D is perhaps TRBD1 (5 bases). Germline loops: CDR1 SGHAT, CDR2 FQNNGV. CDR3 length: 17 amino acids. The V gene lost 4 bases and the J gene lost 8 bases, with 26 bases spanning the gap.

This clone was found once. The CDR3 loop is CASSEAPGQRANYGYTF. CDR3 coding DNA: TGTGCCAGCAGTGAAGCACCGGGACAGCGTGCTAACTATGGCTACACCTTC. This chain connects TRBV6-1 to TRBJ1-2; 7 nucleotides align to TRBD1. V lost 0 bases, J lost 0 bases, and 7 bases stayed unmatched. This CDR3 has 17 amino acids. CDR1 is MNHNS, CDR2 SASEGT, per germline.

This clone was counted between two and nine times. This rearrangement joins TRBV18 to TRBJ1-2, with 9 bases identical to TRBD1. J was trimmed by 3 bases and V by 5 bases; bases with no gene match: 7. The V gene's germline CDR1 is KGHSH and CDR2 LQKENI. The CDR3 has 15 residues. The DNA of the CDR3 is TGTGCCAGCTCATCCCGACAGGGGGGAGACTATGGCTACACCTTC. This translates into CASSSRQGGDYGYTF.

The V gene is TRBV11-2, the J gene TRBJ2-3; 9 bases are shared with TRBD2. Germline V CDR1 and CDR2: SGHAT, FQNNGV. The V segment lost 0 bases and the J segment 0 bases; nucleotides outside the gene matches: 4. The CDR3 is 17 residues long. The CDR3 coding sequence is TGTGCCAGCAGCTTAGATGCCCTAGCGGGAAGCACAGATACGCAGTATTTT. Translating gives CASSLDALAGSTDTQYF.

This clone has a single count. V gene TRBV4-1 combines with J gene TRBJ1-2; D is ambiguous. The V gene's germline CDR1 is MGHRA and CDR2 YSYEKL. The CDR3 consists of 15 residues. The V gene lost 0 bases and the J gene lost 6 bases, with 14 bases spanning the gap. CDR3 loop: CASSQDLRGRNGYTF. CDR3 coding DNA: TGCGCCAGCAGCCAAGATCTTCGGGGAAGGAATGGCTACACCTTC.

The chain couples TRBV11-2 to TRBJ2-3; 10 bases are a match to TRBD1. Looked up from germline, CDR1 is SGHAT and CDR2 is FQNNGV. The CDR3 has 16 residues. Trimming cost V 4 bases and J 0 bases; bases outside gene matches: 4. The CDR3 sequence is CASSSRDRGSTDTQYF. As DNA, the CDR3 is TGTGCCAGCAGCTCCCGGGACAGGGGAAGCACAGATACGCAGTATTTT.

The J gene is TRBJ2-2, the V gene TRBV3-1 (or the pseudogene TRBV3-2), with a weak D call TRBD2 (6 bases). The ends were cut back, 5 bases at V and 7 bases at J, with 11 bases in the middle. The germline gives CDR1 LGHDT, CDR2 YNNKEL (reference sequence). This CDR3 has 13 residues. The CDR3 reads CASSSAGGGELFF. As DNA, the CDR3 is TGTGCCAGCAGCTCAGCGGGCGGCGGGGAGCTGTTTTTT.

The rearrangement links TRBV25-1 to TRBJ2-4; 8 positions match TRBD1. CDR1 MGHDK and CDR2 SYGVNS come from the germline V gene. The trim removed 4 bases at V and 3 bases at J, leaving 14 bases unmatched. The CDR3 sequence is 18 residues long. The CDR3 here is CASSAQPGQEIGKNIQYF. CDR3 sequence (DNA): TGTGCCAGCAGTGCCCAACCGGGACAGGAGATAGGCAAAAACATTCAGTACTTC.

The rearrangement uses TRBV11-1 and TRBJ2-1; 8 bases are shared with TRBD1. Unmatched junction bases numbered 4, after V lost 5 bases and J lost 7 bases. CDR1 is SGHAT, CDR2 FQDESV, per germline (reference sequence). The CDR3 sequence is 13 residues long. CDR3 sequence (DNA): TGTGCCAGCAGCGACGACAGGGGAAATGAGCAGTTCTTC. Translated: CASSDDRGNEQFF.

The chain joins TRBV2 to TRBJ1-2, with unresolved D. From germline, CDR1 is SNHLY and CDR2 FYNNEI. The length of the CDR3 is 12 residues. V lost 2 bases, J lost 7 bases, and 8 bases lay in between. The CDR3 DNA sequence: TGTGCCAGCAGTGAAACTTCAGGTGGCTACACCTTC. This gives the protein CASSETSGGYTF.

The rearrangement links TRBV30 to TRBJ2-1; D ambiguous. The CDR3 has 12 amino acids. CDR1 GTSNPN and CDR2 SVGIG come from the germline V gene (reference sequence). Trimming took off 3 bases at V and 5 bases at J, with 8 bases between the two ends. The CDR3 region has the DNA TGTGCCTGGAGGAGAGTCGACAATGAGCAGTTCTTC. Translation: CAWRRVDNEQFF.

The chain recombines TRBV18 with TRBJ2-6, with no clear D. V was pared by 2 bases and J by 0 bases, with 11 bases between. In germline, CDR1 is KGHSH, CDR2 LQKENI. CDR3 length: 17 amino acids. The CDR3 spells CASSPFSISSGANVLTF. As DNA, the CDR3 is TGTGCCAGCTCACCATTTTCCATTTCCTCTGGGGCCAACGTCCTGACTTTC.

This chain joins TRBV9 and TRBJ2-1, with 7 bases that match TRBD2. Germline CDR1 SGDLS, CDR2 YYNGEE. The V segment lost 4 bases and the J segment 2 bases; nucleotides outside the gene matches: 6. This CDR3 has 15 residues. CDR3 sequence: CASSPSGVPYNEQFF. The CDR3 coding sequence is TGTGCCAGCAGCCCGAGCGGGGTCCCCTACAATGAGCAGTTCTTC.

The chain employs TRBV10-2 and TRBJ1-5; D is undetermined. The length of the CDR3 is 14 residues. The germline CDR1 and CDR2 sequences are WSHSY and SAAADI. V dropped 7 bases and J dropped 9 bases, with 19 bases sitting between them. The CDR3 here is CASMEGQTEGPQHF. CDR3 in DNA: TGCGCCAGCATGGAGGGCCAGACCGAGGGGCCCCAGCATTTT.

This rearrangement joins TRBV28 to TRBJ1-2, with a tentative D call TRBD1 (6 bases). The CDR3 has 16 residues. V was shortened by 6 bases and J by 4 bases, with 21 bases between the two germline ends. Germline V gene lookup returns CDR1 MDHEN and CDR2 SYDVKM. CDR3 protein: CASRHTQGLTSYGYTF. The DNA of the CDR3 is TGTGCCAGCAGGCACACACAGGGTCTAACCTCCTATGGCTACACCTTC.

The CDR3 region has the DNA TGTGCCAGCAGCTCGACAGGGGACGACACTGAAGCTTTCTTT. It specifies CASSSTGDDTEAFF. The chain uses TRBV7-3 and TRBJ1-1; 8 bases line up with TRBD1. V trimming: 4 bases; J trimming: 3 bases; junction bases outside the gene matches: 4. This CDR3 spans 14 amino acids. Germline-derived CDR1 and CDR2 are SGHTA and FQGTGA.

CDR3 in amino acids: CASSPNSGFNEKLFF. CDR3 sequence (DNA): TGTGCCAGCTCACCAAATTCCGGGTTTAATGAAAAACTGTTTTTT. V gene TRBV18 combines with J gene TRBJ1-4; no reliable D call. The V end lost 2 bases, the J end lost 4 bases, and 11 bases lay between the germline ends. Germline CDR1 reads KGHSH; CDR2 reads LQKENI. The CDR3 contains 15 residues.